The count of the clone carrying this T cell receptor beta chain is one. Its antigen is unidentified. Per germline, CDR1 LNHDA and CDR2 SQIVND (reference sequence). The CDR3 spans 16 residues. The trim removed 3 bases at V and 1 base at J, leaving 4 bases unmatched. The protocol was immunoSEQ multiplex PCR, while the TCRdb copy is restricted to in-frame clones and leaves out a portion. The profile shows under 50,000 clones, about 75% of them singletons. Researchers isolated CD4+ T cells once around 11 days of culture had elapsed. The person's infection with SARS-CoV-2, confirmed by PCR, took place between March and December 2020. The source of the sample is a study of vaccination effects on CD4 cells after COVID-19. Study context: Wells containing a few million PBMC each were cultured with 9 to 10 IU/ml IL-2 and about 9.7 ug/ml peptides. General observations from the study: Convalescent patients' post-vaccine spike repertoire was mostly distinct vaccine-induced clones. Missing from the study were early post-infection timepoints, and its convalescent patients were few.

The specimen was CD4+ T cells from PBMCs cultured without peptide, collected before COVID-19 vaccination. The gene calls are TRBV19 and TRBJ2-2; 8 bases are shared with TRBD1. The TCR comes from a human donor who had a prior SARS-CoV-2 infection. The CDR3 is CASSIWGTGNTGELFF. In nucleotides, the CDR3 is TGTGCCAGTAGTATTTGGGGGACAGGGAACACCGGGGAGCTGTTTTTT.